This T cell receptor beta chain was identified in a study of blood T cells in healthy people across ages. In the case of this clonotype: No antigen is known for it.

Trimming took 5 bases from V and 6 from J, leaving 13 bases between them. The germline V gene has CDR1 LGHDT and CDR2 YNNKEL (reference sequence). This CDR3 is 13 amino acids long. Study-wide findings and caveats: Older age coincided with a roughly linear decline in TCR beta diversity per million T cells.

A second PCR, run for roughly 7 to 12 cycles, used a sample-barcoded 5' primer plus a J-beta primer mix. TCRdb passed the 5' RACE reads through MiXCR, listing each CDR3 protein once. The table records roughly 1.5 million distinct CDR3 sequences, under 55% of them present only once. Isolation recovered at least 6.5 million PBMCs from every sample. The TCR comes from a woman in her late teens or twenties in good health. The chain is built from TRBV3-1 and TRBJ1-2; TRBD1 might be the D (6 bases). Material: blood. CDR3 bases: TGTGCCAGCAGCACCCGGGACACCCATGGCTACACCTTC. This codes for CASSTRDTHGYTF.